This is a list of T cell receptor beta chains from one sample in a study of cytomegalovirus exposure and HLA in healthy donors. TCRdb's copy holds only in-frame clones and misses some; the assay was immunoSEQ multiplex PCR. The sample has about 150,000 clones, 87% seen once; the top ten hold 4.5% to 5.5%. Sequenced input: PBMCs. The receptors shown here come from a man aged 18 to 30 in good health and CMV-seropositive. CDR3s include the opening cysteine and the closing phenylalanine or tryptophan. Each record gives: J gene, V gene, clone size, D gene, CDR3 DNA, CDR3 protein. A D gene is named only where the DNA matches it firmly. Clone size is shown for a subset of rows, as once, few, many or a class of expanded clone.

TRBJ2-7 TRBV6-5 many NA TGTGCCAGCAGTTACGGGGCAGAGGCCTACGAGCAGTACTTC CASSYGAEAYEQYF
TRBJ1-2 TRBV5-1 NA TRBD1 TGCGCCAGCAGCACCAGGGGGATACTGGAGGGCTACACCTTC CASSTRGILEGYTF
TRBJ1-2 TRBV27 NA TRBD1 TGTGCCAGCAGTCAGCCCGACAGGGATGGCTACACCTTC CASSQPDRDGYTF
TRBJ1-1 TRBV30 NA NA TGTGCCTGGAGTTGGGACACCCAGTACCGGTCCACTGAAGCTTTCTTT CAWSWDTQYRSTEAFF
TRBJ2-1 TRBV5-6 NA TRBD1 TGTGCCAGCAGCTTGGACTCCGGGACAGTTCAGAAGAAGCAGTTCTTC CASSLDSGTVQKKQFF
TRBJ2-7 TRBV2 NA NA TGTGCCAGCAGTGAACGGGGTAACGAGCAGTACTTC CASSERGNEQYF
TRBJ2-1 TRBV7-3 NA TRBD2 TGTGCCAGCAGCCCCAATAGCGGGGGCTCCTACAATGAGCAGTTCTTC CASSPNSGGSYNEQFF
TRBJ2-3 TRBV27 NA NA TGTGCCAGCAGTCCAGGGACACTCACAGATACGCAGTATTTT CASSPGTLTDTQYF
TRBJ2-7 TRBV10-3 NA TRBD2 TGTGCCATCAGGGAGGGAGCGGGGGGAAACGAGCAGTACTTC CAIREGAGGNEQYF
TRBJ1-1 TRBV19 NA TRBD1 TGTGCCAGTAGTCAGGGGGCAGGGGAGACTGAAGCTTTCTTT CASSQGAGETEAFF
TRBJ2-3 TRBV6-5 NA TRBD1 TGTGCCAGCAGTTACACGGACAGGAATACGCAGTATTTT CASSYTDRNTQYF
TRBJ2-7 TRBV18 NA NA TGTGCCAGCTCACCCGAGGGTCCGCAGTACGAGCAGTACTTC CASSPEGPQYEQYF
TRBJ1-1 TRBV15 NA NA TGTGCCACCTCTACCGAGGGACAGAACACTGAAGCTTTCTTT CATSTEGQNTEAFF
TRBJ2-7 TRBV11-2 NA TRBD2 TGTGCCAGCAGCTTAGACCCCCCTAGCGGGGGTTCCACCTACGAGCAGTACTTC CASSLDPPSGGSTYEQYF
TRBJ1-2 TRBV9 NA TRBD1 TGTGCCAGCAGCGTATCCTGGGACAGGCTGCGAACCTTC CASSVSWDRLRTF
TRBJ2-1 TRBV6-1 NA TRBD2 TGTGCCATCAGTGAGTCTTTGCTAGCGGGCTACAATGAGCAGTTCTTC CAISESLLAGYNEQFF
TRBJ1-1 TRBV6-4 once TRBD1 TGTGCCAGCAGGGGGACAGGGGAAGGAAACACTGAAGCTTTCTTT CASRGTGEGNTEAFF
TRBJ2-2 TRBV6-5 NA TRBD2 TGTGCCAGCAGTTACGCACTAGCGGGTACCGGGGAGCTGTTTTTT CASSYALAGTGELFF
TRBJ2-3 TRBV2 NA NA TGTGCCAGCACGCGGGGCGCCGGTTCCACAGATACGCAGTATTTT CASTRGAGSTDTQYF
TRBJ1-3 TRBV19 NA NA TGTGCCAGTAGCCTCGCGGGAACAGTCTCTGGAAACACCATATATTTT CASSLAGTVSGNTIYF
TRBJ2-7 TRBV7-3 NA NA TGTGCCAGCAGCTTAAATGCGGGACCCTACGAGCAGTACTTC CASSLNAGPYEQYF
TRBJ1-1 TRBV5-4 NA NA TGTGCCAGCAGCTGGGGGGGATACACTGAAGCTTTCTTT CASSWGGYTEAFF
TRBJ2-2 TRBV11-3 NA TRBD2 TGTGCCAGCAGGAACGGGGGGGCCAACACCGGGGAGCTGTTTTTT CASRNGGANTGELFF
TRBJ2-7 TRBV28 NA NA TGTGCCAGCAGTTCCTCCCAGGGAATCCCCTACGAGCAGTACTTC CASSSSQGIPYEQYF
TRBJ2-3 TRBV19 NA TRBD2 TGTGCCAGTAGTACCAGACTAGCGGGAGACCCCGATACGCAGTATTTT CASSTRLAGDPDTQYF
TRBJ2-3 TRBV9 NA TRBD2 TGTGCCAGCAGCCCACCGGGGGGATACCCTCTAGGTTCGCAGTATTTT CASSPPGGYPLGSQYF
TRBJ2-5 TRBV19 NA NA TGTGCCAGTAGTATGGTAGGGAGGGAGACCCAGTACTTC CASSMVGRETQYF
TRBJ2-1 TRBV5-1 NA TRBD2 TGCGCCAGCCGCCCGGCTAGCGGGTCCTACAATGAGCAGTTCTTC CASRPASGSYNEQFF
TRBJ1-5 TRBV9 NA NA TGTGCCAGCAGCGTAGGGCCCGCCAATCAGCCCCAGCATTTT CASSVGPANQPQHF
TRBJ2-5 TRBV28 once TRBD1 TGTGCCAGCAGTTTAAATTCAGGGGGCACGGAGACCCAGTACTTC CASSLNSGGTETQYF
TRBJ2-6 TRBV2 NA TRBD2 TGTGCCAGCACTCGAAGCGGGAGAGGTACCGGGGCCAACGTCCTGACTTTC CASTRSGRGTGANVLTF
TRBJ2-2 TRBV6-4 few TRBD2 TGTGCCAGCAGTGACAAAGCGGGGACCGGGGAGCTGTTTTTT CASSDKAGTGELFF
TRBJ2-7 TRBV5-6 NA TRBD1 TGTGCCAGCAAGGAGACAGGGACCTACGAGCAGTACTTC CASKETGTYEQYF
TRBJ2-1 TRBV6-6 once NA TGTGCCAGCAGCCCGAGCGGGAATGAGCAGTTCTTC CASSPSGNEQFF
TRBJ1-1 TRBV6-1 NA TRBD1 TGTGCCAGCAGTGAGACAGGGGTAGGGAACACTGAAGCTTTCTTT CASSETGVGNTEAFF
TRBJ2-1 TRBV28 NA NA TGTGCCAGCAGTTCGGCAGCGGCCTCGGGAAATGAGCAGTTCTTC CASSSAAASGNEQFF
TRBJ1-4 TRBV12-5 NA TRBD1 TGTGCTAGTGGTTCATCCACAGGGGCGACTAATGAAAAACTGTTTTTT CASGSSTGATNEKLFF
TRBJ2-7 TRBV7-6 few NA TGTGCCAGCAGCTTAACGGGGTACGAGCAGTACTTC CASSLTGYEQYF
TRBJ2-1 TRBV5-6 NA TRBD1 TGTGCCAGCAGCTCCGGGACAGTCTACAATGAGCAGTTCTTC CASSSGTVYNEQFF
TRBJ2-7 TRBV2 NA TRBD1 TGTGCCAGCAGTGGCCGACAGGGGGCATACGAGCAGTACTTC CASSGRQGAYEQYF
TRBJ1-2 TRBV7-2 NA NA TGTGCCAGCAGTCCGTCCGGGGACACACTTAACTATGGCTACACCTTC CASSPSGDTLNYGYTF
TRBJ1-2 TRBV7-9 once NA TGTGCCAGCAGCTTAGCGGTGCCCAGGGCCAACACCTTC CASSLAVPRANTF
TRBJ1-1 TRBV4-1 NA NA TGCGCCAGCAGCCTTCAGGCATCGAACACTGAAGCTTTCTTT CASSLQASNTEAFF
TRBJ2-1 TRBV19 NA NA TGTGCCAGTAGTACGTACAGGGAAACTGAGCAGTTCTTC CASSTYRETEQFF
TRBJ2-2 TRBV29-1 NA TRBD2 TGCAGCGTTGGGGGAGGGTTGTCCGGGGAGCTGTTTTTT CSVGGGLSGELFF
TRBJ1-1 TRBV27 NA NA TGTGCCAGCAGAAGGCAGGGGTGGAACACTGAAGCTTTCTTT CASRRQGWNTEAFF
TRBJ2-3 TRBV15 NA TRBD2 TGTGCCACCAGCAAAGAAGCTAGCGGGAGGGCGTCAGATACGCAGTATTTT CATSKEASGRASDTQYF
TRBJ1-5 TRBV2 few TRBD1 TGTGCCAGCAGCAAACAGGGGTACAATCAGCCCCAGCATTTT CASSKQGYNQPQHF
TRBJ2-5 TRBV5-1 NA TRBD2 TGCGCCAGCAGCACTAGCGGACAAGAGACCCAGTACTTC CASSTSGQETQYF